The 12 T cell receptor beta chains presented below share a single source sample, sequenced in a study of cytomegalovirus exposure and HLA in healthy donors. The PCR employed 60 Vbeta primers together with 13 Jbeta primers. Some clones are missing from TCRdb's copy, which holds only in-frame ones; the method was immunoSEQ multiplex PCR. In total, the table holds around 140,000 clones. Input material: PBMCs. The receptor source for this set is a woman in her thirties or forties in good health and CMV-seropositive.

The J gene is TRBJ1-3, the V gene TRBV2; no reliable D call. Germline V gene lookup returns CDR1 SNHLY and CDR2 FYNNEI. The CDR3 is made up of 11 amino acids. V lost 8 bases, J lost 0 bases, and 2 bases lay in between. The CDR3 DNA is TGTGCCAGCCTCTCTGGAAACACCATATATTTT. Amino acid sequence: CASLSGNTIYF.

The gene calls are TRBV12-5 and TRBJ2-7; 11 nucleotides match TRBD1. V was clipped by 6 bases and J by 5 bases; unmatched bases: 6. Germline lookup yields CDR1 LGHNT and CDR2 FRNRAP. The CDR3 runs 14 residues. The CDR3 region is CASGRGTGGHEQYF. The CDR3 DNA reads TGTGCTAGTGGCCGAGGGACAGGGGGACACGAGCAGTACTTC.

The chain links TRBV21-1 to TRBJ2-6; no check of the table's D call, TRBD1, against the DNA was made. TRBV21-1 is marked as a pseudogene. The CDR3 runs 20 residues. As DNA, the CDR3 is TGTGCCAGCAGCAAAGACCGGACAGGGCCCCGCAGAACTGGGGCCAACGTCCTGACTTTC. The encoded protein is CASSKDRTGPRRTGANVLTF.

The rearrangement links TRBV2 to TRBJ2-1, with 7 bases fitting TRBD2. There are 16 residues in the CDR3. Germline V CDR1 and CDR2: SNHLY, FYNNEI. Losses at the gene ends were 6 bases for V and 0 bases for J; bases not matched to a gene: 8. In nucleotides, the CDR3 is TGTGCCAGCAGCTGGTTGGGCGGGAGCTCCTACAATGAGCAGTTCTTC. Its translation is CASSWLGGSSYNEQFF.

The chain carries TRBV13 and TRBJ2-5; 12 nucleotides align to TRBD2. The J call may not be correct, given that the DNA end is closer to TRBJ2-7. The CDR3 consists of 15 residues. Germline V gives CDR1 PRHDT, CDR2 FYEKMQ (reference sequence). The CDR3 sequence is CASSSGLAGGDEQYF. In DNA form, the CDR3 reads TGTGCCAGCAGCTCGGGCCTAGCGGGAGGGGACGAGCAGTACTTC.

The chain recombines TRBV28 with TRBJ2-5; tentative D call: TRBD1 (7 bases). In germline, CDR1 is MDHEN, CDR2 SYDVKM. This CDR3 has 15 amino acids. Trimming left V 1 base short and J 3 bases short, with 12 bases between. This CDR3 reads CASSLLGGQKETQYF. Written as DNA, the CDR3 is TGTGCCAGCAGTTTATTGGGGGGACAGAAAGAGACCCAGTACTTC.

DNA for the CDR3: TGTGCCAGCAGCTTACTCGGGGACAGGGGGACCTCTGGCTACACCTTC. Residues: CASSLLGDRGTSGYTF. The J gene is TRBJ1-2, the V gene TRBV7-2; 11 nucleotides match TRBD1. Germline V lookup: CDR1 SGHTA, CDR2 FQGNSA. V lost 2 bases to trimming and J lost 7 bases; unmatched junction nucleotides: 9. CDR3 length: 16 residues. Combining the CDR3 with reference TRBV7-2 and TRBJ1-2 gives the whole variable domain GAGVSQSPSNKVTEKGKDVELRCDPISGHTALYWYRQSLGQGLEFLIYFQGNSAPDKSGLPSDRFSAERTGGSVSTLTIQRTQQEDSAVYLCASSLLGDRGTSGYTFGSGTRLTVV.

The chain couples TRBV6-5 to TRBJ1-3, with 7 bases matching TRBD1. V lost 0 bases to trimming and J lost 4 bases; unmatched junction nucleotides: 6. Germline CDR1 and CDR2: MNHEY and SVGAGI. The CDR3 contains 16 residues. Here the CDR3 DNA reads TGTGCCAGCAGTTACTCTGAGACAGGGTTAGGAAACACCATATATTTT. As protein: CASSYSETGLGNTIYF.

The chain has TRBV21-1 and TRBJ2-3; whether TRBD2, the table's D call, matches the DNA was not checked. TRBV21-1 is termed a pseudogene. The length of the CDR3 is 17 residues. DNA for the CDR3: TGTGCCAGCAGCAAAGGGAGGGGACTAGGCTCCACAGATACGCAGTATTTT. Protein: CASSKGRGLGSTDTQYF.

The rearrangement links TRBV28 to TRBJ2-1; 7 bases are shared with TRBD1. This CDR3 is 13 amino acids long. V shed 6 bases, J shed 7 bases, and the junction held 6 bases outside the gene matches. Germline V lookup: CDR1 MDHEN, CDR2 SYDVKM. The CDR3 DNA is TGTGCCAGCAGCCTAACAGGGGTGAATGAGCAGTTCTTC. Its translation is CASSLTGVNEQFF.

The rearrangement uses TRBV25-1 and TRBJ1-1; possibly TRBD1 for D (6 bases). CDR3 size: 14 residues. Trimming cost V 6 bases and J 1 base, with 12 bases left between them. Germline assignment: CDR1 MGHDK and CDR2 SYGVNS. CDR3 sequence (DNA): TGTGCCAGCAGCAAGCCGGGACAGAACACTGAAGCTTTCTTT. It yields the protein CASSKPGQNTEAFF.

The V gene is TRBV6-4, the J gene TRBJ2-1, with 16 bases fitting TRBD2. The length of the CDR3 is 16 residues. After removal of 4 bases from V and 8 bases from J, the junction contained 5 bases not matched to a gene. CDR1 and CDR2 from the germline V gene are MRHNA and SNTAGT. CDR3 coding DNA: TGTGCCAGCAGTGTCGCCGGGACTAGCGGGAGGGATGAGCAGTTCTTC. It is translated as CASSVAGTSGRDEQFF.